Here is one T cell receptor (beta chain) with its context. Authors' methods: By means of reference gene primer amplification, nucleated cell counts were estimated. Data came from immunoSEQ multiplex PCR; TCRdb stores just in-frame clones and leaves some out. V and J calls and clone size are copied from that table; D and trimming were computed from the DNA. In the table there are 40,000 or so clones, approximately 84% of which are singletons. The CDR3 runs 14 residues. Germline V gene sequence: CDR1 KGHSH, CDR2 LQKENI. J gave up 5 bases and V 2 bases, and 3 bases lay outside the gene matches. The data derive from a study of blood T cell repertoires in COVID-19. Study-level background: The United States, Italy and Spain supplied acute and convalescent COVID-19 samples. From T cells, B-cell-depleted T cells, or PBMCs came the material, which was cDNA or gDNA.

V and J are TRBV18 and TRBJ2-5, with TRBD1 identical over 9 bases. The sample was peripheral blood. The TCR sequence derives from a human donor in a cohort sampled during active COVID-19. The CDR3 spells CASSPTGGAETQYF. As DNA, the CDR3 is TGTGCCAGCTCACCAACAGGGGGCGCGGAGACCCAGTACTTC.